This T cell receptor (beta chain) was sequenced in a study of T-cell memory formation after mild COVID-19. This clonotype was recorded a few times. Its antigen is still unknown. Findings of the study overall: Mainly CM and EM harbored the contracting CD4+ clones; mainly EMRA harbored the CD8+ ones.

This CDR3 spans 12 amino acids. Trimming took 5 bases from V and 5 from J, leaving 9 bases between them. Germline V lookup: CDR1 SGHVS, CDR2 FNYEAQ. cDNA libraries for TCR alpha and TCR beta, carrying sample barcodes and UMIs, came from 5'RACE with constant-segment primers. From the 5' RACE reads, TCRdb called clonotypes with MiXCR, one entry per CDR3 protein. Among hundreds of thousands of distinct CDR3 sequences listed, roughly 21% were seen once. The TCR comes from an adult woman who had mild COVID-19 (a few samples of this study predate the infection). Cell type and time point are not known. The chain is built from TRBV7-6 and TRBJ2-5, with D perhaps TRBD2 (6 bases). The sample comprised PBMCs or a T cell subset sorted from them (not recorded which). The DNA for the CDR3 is TGTGCCAGCAGCCGGGACTGGGAGACCCAGTACTTC. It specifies CASSRDWETQYF.